This entry lists 10 T cell receptor beta chains sequenced from one sample in a study of T cells in severe cutaneous drug reactions. Sequenced patients had Stevens-Johnson syndrome or toxic epidermal necrolysis caused by carbamazepine. TCR subtype-specific primers in iRepertoire multiplex PCR prepared libraries for bulk and single-cell sequencing. TCRdb reanalyzed the multiplex PCR reads, giving one entry per CDR3 protein sequence and no DNA. The sample includes almost 5,500 distinct CDR3 sequences. Sequencing input: PBMCs. The source is a human donor with a severe cutaneous adverse drug reaction.

The chain combines TRBV2 with TRBJ2-7; the D call of TRBD2 rests on TCRdb alone, since no DNA is present to check it. The germline V gene has CDR1 SNHLY and CDR2 FYNNEI. The CDR3 totals 15 residues. CDR3: CASSDRTSGSGEQYF. Full variable domain (missing parts from reference TRBV2 and TRBJ2-7): EPEVTQTPSHQVTQMGQEVILRCVPISNHLYFYWYRQILGQKVEFLVSFYNNEISEKSEIFDDQFSVERPDGSNFTLKIRSTKLEDSAMYFCASSDRTSGSGEQYFGPGTRLTVT.

This clonotype is called medium-sized (0.01 to 0.1%) based on its frequency. Here the CDR3 reads CASRRTGNTGELFF. The chain links TRBV6-2 or TRBV6-3 to TRBJ2-2; as DNA is missing, the TRBD1 call by TCRdb cannot be tested. Germline CDR1 reads MNHEY; CDR2 reads SVGEGT. The CDR3 is made up of 14 amino acids.

This clonotype shows up as medium-sized by frequency. The V call is TRBV27, the J call TRBJ2-4; TCRdb gives TRBD2 as the D gene, but with no DNA this cannot be confirmed. Germline assignment: CDR1 MNHEY and CDR2 SMNVEV (reference sequence). The CDR3 runs to 14 residues. The CDR3 loop reads CASSLSTSGDIQYF.

Measured by frequency, this clonotype is medium-sized. The gene calls are TRBV4-1 and TRBJ1-1; without DNA, the TCRdb call of TRBD1 cannot be checked. The CDR3 runs 13 residues. Germline V gives CDR1 MGHRA, CDR2 YSYEKL. The CDR3 loop is CASSVGTDTEAFF.

This clonotype registers medium-sized (0.01 to 0.1%) by frequency. The genes are TRBV4-1 and TRBJ1-1; there is no DNA to check the TCRdb D call of TRBD1. Germline assignment: CDR1 MGHRA and CDR2 YSYEKL. The CDR3 extends over 16 amino acids. The CDR3 sequence: CASSQYSQGRDTEAFF.

This clonotype is deemed medium-sized (0.01 to 0.1%) by its frequency. The chain employs TRBV4-1 and TRBJ2-1. The CDR3 length is 12 residues. Germline lookup yields CDR1 MGHRA and CDR2 YSYEKL. The chain's CDR3 is CASSRSDGEQFF.

The chain recombines TRBV13 with TRBJ2-1; TCRdb's D call, TRBD2, is unchecked because there is no DNA. The CDR3 runs 18 residues. The V gene's germline CDR1 is PRHDT and CDR2 FYEKMQ (reference sequence). Here the CDR3 reads CASSSRTSGSSSYNEQFF.

This clonotype is classed as medium-sized (0.01 to 0.1%) by frequency. The rearrangement joins TRBV19 to TRBJ2-1; TCRdb's D call of TRBD1 is untestable without DNA. This CDR3 spans 14 amino acids. Germline V lookup: CDR1 LNHDA, CDR2 SQIVND (reference sequence). CDR3 amino acids: CASSMGTPWNEQFF.

The chain joins TRBV28 to TRBJ2-7; the D gene TCRdb calls, TRBD2, cannot be checked with no DNA. The CDR3 extends over 16 amino acids. Germline CDR1 is MDHEN and CDR2 is SYDVKM. CDR3: CASSLVASGRLREQYF.

Measured by frequency, this clonotype is medium-sized. The chain employs TRBV4-1 and TRBJ2-1; with no DNA, the TCRdb D assignment of TRBD2 cannot be verified. In germline, CDR1 is MGHRA, CDR2 YSYEKL. The CDR3 is made up of 16 amino acids. The CDR3 region is CASSQGESRSYNEQFF.